The present T cell receptor beta chain was sequenced within a study of human T cells and chemical hapten exposure. Study results and limitations: Once DPC sensitization occurred, TCRs above 1 in 1000 frequency showed no change.

Noted time point: pre-sensitization, week 0. Stated treatment: therapeutic diphenylcyclopropenone sensitization with weekly scalp DPC. Alopecia patients deemed DPC-suitable, aged 18 to 70, excluding pregnancy. Unfractionated whole blood yielded total RNA. Library construction involved attaching unique molecular identifiers to individual cDNA molecules, which allowed quantitative, reproducible TCR counting. TCRdb passed the RACE reads through MiXCR, listing each CDR3 protein once. The data contain some 360,000 distinct CDR3 sequences, 5% to 6.5% of them singletons. The CDR3 consists of 14 residues. V lost 6 bases, J lost 8 bases, and 16 bases lay in between. Germline V gene data show CDR1 as MNHEY and CDR2 as SMNVEV (reference sequence). This clonotype came up many times. Its antigen is still unknown.

V gene TRBV27 combines with J gene TRBJ1-4; D is possibly TRBD1 (6 bases). Specimen: whole blood, collected in connection with sensitization to the hapten diphenylcyclopropenone (DPC). This clonotype originated in a woman in her fifties or sixties with alopecia areata. Some clones in this sample may be carry-over from other donors' samples. The CDR3 loop is CASRLPGHGEKLFF. CDR3 DNA: TGTGCCAGCAGATTACCGGGACACGGAGAAAAACTGTTTTTT.